The sequence of this TCR beta chain was determined in a study of T cells after yellow fever vaccination. Study-level results: Most clones from primary vaccination were detected again post-booster (about 95% CD4, roughly 91% CD8). The CD4 compartment and the CD8 compartment contained a small share of clonotypes in common.

This clonotype was observed a few times. As yet, its antigen is unknown. Deletions cut 7 bases from V and 6 bases from J, with 13 bases between. The CDR3 has 13 residues. Germline-derived CDR1 and CDR2 are SEHNR and FQNEAQ (reference sequence). MiXCR, applied by TCRdb to the 5' RACE reads, yields one record per CDR3 protein. The table has about 630,000 distinct CDR3 sequences, 9% to 15% seen once. The chain uses TRBV7-9 and TRBJ2-4; either TRBD1 or TRBD2 may fit D (5 bases each). This sequence originates from a man aged 25-45 years who received the YFV17D yellow fever vaccine. The sample was PBMCs, taken on the day of the yellow fever booster vaccination. In DNA form, the CDR3 reads TGTGCCAGCACTCTAGGGACGGGAAACATTCAGTACTTC. It encodes CASTLGTGNIQYF. Looking up the rest from reference TRBV7-9 and TRBJ2-4 gives the full variable domain: DTGVSQNPRHKITKRGQNVTFRCDPISEHNRLYWYRQTLGQGPEFLTYFQNEAQLEKSRLLSDRFSAERPKGSFSTLEIQRTEQGDSAMYLCASTLGTGNIQYFGAGTRLSVL.